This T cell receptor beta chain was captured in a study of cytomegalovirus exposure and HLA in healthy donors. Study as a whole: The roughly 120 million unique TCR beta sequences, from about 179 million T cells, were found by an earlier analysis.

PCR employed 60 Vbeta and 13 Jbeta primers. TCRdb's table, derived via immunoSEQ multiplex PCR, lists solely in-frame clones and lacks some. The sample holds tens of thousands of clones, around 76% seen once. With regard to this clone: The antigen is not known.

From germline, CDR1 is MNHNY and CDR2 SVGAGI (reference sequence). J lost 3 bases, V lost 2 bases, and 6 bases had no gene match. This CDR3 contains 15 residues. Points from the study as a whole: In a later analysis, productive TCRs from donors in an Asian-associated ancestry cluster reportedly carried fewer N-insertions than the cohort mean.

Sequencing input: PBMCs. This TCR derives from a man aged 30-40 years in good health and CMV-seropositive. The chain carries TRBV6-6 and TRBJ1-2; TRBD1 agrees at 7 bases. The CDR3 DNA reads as TGTGCCAGCAGTTACGGAGGACAGGCATACTATGGCTACACCTTC. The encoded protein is CASSYGGQAYYGYTF.